Presented here are 31 T cell receptor beta chains from one specimen sequenced in a study of T cell repertoires in cytomegalovirus infection. These receptors' antigens are unknown. Each CDR3 protein is one row after TCRdb ran MiXCR on the reads. Here the sample spans more than 45,000 distinct CDR3 sequences, 33% being singletons. Material: PBMCs, sequenced either directly or after in vitro stimulation (not recorded which). These TCRs come from a human donor in good health (CMV status not recorded). Some clones in this sample may be carry-over from other donors' samples.

The chain couples TRBV15 to TRBJ1-5; the match to TRBD1 covers 7 bases. Trimming took 5 bases from V and 4 from J; bases not matched to a gene: 8. The CDR3 totals 15 residues. The germline CDR1 and CDR2 sequences are LNHNV and YYDKDF (reference sequence). The CDR3 region is CATSFPDRVNQPQHF. DNA of the CDR3: TGTGCCACCAGCTTTCCAGACAGGGTTAATCAGCCCCAGCATTTT.

The table lists this clonotype with a few counts. CDR3 DNA sequence: TGTGCCTCCAGCCTAGCGGGAGGGAACAATGAGCAGTTCTTC. As protein: CASSLAGGNNEQFF. The rearrangement links TRBV2 to TRBJ2-1; 12 bases are shared with TRBD2. Trimming at V came to 11 bases and at J to 5 bases, leaving 7 bases not matched to a gene. The length of the CDR3 is 14 residues. CDR1 is SNHLY and CDR2 is FYNNEI in the germline V gene.

The J gene is TRBJ1-1, the V gene TRBV11-2, with TRBD1 as a possible D gene (6 bases). Germline V gene data show CDR1 as SGHAT and CDR2 as FQNNGV. The ends were cut back, 2 bases at V and 8 bases at J, with 24 bases in the middle. CDR3 length: 17 amino acids. CDR3 protein: CASSLWGRGGGAIEAFF. In DNA form, the CDR3 reads TGTGCCAGCAGCTTATGGGGGAGAGGGGGGGGCGCGATAGAAGCTTTCTTT.

This sequence joins TRBV7-9 and TRBJ2-2; TRBD2 matches at 13 bases. The CDR3 consists of 16 residues. V was pared by 5 bases and J by 8 bases, with 8 bases of the junction left unmatched. Germline loops: CDR1 SEHNR, CDR2 FQNEAQ (reference sequence). CDR3 sequence: CASSARTSGGGGELFF. CDR3 bases: TGTGCCAGCAGCGCCCGGACTAGCGGGGGAGGAGGGGAGCTGTTTTTT.

This clonotype has ten or more counts. One end of the junction fails to match germline, which may point to a read error. The chain recombines TRBV7-2 with TRBJ2-7; no firm D call. The germline gives CDR1 SGHTA, CDR2 FQGNSA. The CDR3 has 13 residues. Written as DNA, the CDR3 is TGTGCCAGCAGCCTGACCCGGGCGGCCCCCCCCCGCTTC. Translated, it gives CASSLTRAAPPRF.

The rearrangement uses TRBV12-3 or TRBV12-4 and TRBJ2-3; the D gene is possibly TRBD2 (6 bases). Trimming removed 6 bases from V and 2 bases from J, with 15 bases in between. The CDR3 spans 15 residues. CDR3 nucleotides: TGTGCCAGCAGCCCCGGACTACGCTTCACAGATACGCAGTATTTT. It specifies CASSPGLRFTDTQYF.

The chain uses TRBV27 and TRBJ1-4; 8 bases are shared with TRBD1. The germline V gene has CDR1 MNHEY and CDR2 SMNVEV (reference sequence). V lost 4 bases to trimming and J lost 8 bases; unmatched junction nucleotides: 15. This CDR3 has 17 amino acids. This chain's CDR3 is CASSSLGGQGAREKLFF. The CDR3 DNA is TGTGCCAGCAGTTCACTGGGAGGCCAGGGGGCTAGGGAAAAACTGTTTTTT.

The genes are TRBV19 and TRBJ2-7; a weak D match, TRBD1 (5 bases). Germline V lookup: CDR1 LNHDA, CDR2 SQIVND (reference sequence). The CDR3 is made up of 13 amino acids. V gave up 3 bases and J gave up 6 bases, with 12 bases separating them. CDR3 protein: CASSIAVGAEQYV. CDR3 coding DNA: TGTGCCAGTAGTATTGCGGTAGGGGCCGAGCAGTACGTC.

In this sample, this clonotype turned up many times. The CDR3 spells CASSLAGVGYYEQYF. In DNA, the CDR3 is TGTGCCAGCAGCTTAGCGGGGGTAGGCTACTACGAGCAGTACTTC. The chain has TRBV7-2 and TRBJ2-7; D possibly uses TRBD1 or TRBD2 (5 bases each). Germline V gene lookup returns CDR1 SGHTA and CDR2 FQGNSA. V was shortened by 0 bases and J by 3 bases, with 12 bases between the two germline ends. The length of the CDR3 is 15 residues.

This clonotype came up many times. Its ends do not fully match the called genes, so a read error is possible. The CDR3 DNA is TGTGCCAGCAGCTTAGAACTAGCGGGGCTCAAGGCCTTC. It encodes CASSLELAGLKAF. The genes are TRBV7-8 and TRBJ2-1, with 10 bases aligning to TRBD2. Germline-derived CDR1 and CDR2 are SGHVS and FQNEAQ. The CDR3 extends over 13 amino acids.

The CDR3 here is CSGGTMVTGELFF. CDR3 coding DNA: TGCAGCGGAGGGACAATGGTGACCGGGGAGCTGTTTTTT. V gene TRBV29-1 combines with J gene TRBJ2-2; tentative D call: TRBD1 (6 bases). V dropped 7 bases and J dropped 5 bases, with 14 bases sitting between them. In germline, CDR1 is SQVTM, CDR2 ANQGSEA. The CDR3 runs to 13 residues.

This clonotype was seen repeatedly, ten times or more. This sequence joins TRBV7-8 and TRBJ2-3, with D possibly being TRBD2 (5 bases). From germline, CDR1 is SGHVS and CDR2 FQNEAQ. This CDR3 region has 15 residues. Trimming removed 7 bases at V and 1 base at J, with 15 bases between. The DNA of the CDR3 is TGTGCCAGCAACCCTCGGGAACTTGGCACAGATACGCAGTATTTT. It encodes CASNPRELGTDTQYF.

The chain combines TRBV7-9 with TRBJ2-1, with D tentatively TRBD2 (6 bases). The CDR3 extends over 15 amino acids. CDR1 and CDR2 from the germline V gene are SEHNR and FQNEAQ (reference sequence). V lost 7 bases and J 3 bases, leaving 16 bases between the germline ends. The CDR3 region is CASIPGRQNYNEQFF. The CDR3, as DNA: TGTGCCAGCATCCCGGGGAGGCAGAACTACAATGAGCAGTTCTTC.

The chain uses TRBV28 and TRBJ2-2; D possibly corresponds to TRBD1 (6 bases). Trimming shortened V by 2 bases and J by 3 bases, and 16 bases separated the two germline ends. From germline, CDR1 is MDHEN and CDR2 SYDVKM. The CDR3 covers 17 residues. The CDR3 bases are TGTGCCAGCAGTTTAACCCTGTCAGGGGCCTACACCGGGGAGCTGTTTTTT. Encoded protein: CASSLTLSGAYTGELFF.

There are a few counts of this clonotype. The rearrangement uses TRBV7-6 and TRBJ2-5; D is uncertain. The V gene's germline CDR1 is SGHVS and CDR2 FNYEAQ. This CDR3 spans 15 amino acids. The V end lost 4 bases, the J end lost 1 base, and 13 bases lay between the germline ends. This CDR3 is CASSSPRVTQETQYF. In DNA, the CDR3 is TGTGCCAGCAGCTCGCCCCGGGTCACCCAAGAGACCCAGTACTTC.

This sequence joins TRBV25-1 and TRBJ2-1, with 8 bases fitting TRBD2. Trimming cost V 3 bases and J 9 bases; bases outside gene matches: 4. The length of the CDR3 is 13 residues. Germline V gene sequence: CDR1 MGHDK, CDR2 SYGVNS. The CDR3 spells CASSDHGLAEQFF. CDR3 nucleotide sequence: TGTGCCAGCAGTGATCACGGACTAGCTGAGCAGTTCTTC. The full variable domain, its missing parts supplied by reference TRBV25-1 and TRBJ2-1, is EADIYQTPRYLVIGTGKKITLECSQTMGHDKMYWYQQDPGMELHLIHYSYGVNSTEKGDLSSESTVSRIRTEHFPLTLESARPSHTSQYLCASSDHGLAEQFFGPGTRLTVL.

This clonotype was recorded a few times. The chain carries TRBV11-1 and TRBJ1-1; 7 bases map to TRBD1. From germline, CDR1 is SGHAT and CDR2 FQDESV (reference sequence). V lost 0 bases, J lost 5 bases, and 6 bases stayed unmatched. The CDR3 has 15 amino acids. The chain's CDR3 is CASSLARGRGTEAFF. The CDR3 nucleotides are TGTGCCAGCAGCTTAGCCCGGGGCAGGGGGACTGAAGCTTTCTTT.

This clonotype was picked up a small number of times. J is TRBJ1-6 and V is TRBV20-1; D uncertain. CDR1 DFQATT and CDR2 SNEGSKA come from the germline V gene (reference sequence). Trimming removed 7 bases at V and 9 bases at J, with 22 bases between. The CDR3 is made up of 15 amino acids. CDR3 DNA sequence: TGCAGTGTCATAGATCTAGCAGGCTTTGGTTCACCCCTCCACTTT. Protein sequence: CSVIDLAGFGSPLHF.

This CDR3 reads CSARPPAGRDGYTF. CDR3 in DNA: TGCAGTGCTAGACCGCCGGCAGGGAGGGATGGCTACACCTTC. V and J are TRBV20-1 and TRBJ1-2; the D gene is possibly TRBD1 (5 bases). The CDR3 totals 14 residues. CDR1 is DFQATT, CDR2 SNEGSKA, per germline (reference sequence). V dropped 2 bases and J dropped 6 bases, with 16 bases sitting between them.

This clonotype was detected a few times. This sequence joins TRBV4-1 and TRBJ2-2, with TRBD2 as a possible D gene (5 bases). V dropped 4 bases and J dropped 1 base, with 10 bases sitting between them. The germline CDR1 and CDR2 sequences are MGHRA and YSYEKL. The CDR3 consists of 15 residues. The CDR3 DNA is TGCGCCAGCAGCCGGACGGGGATGAACACCGGGGAGCTGTTTTTT. Its translation is CASSRTGMNTGELFF.

The chain has TRBV6-5 and TRBJ2-3, with 10 bases matching TRBD2. The CDR3 loop spans 17 amino acids. V was clipped by 2 bases and J by 1 base; unmatched bases: 6. The germline V gene has CDR1 MNHEY and CDR2 SVGAGI. As DNA, the CDR3 is TGTGCCAGCAGTTACCTAAAAACTAGCGGGGGCACAGATACGCAGTATTTT. Amino acid sequence: CASSYLKTSGGTDTQYF.

The CDR3 reads CASRPAASTDTQYF. Written as DNA, the CDR3 is TGTGCCAGCAGGCCCGCGGCTAGCACAGATACGCAGTATTTT. The rearrangement links TRBV6-6 to TRBJ2-3; D unresolved. V gave up 6 bases and J gave up 0 bases, with 10 bases separating them. CDR1 and CDR2 (germline): MNHNY, SVGAGI (reference sequence). The CDR3 is 14 amino acids.

In its sample, this clonotype was seen many times. The chain employs TRBV27 and TRBJ1-5; possibly TRBD1 for D (5 bases). Germline loops: CDR1 MNHEY, CDR2 SMNVEV (reference sequence). Trimming cost V 2 bases and J 5 bases, with 10 bases left between them. The CDR3 spans 14 residues. CDR3 region: CASSLRDRDQPQHF. Written as DNA, the CDR3 is TGTGCCAGCAGTTTACGTGACAGAGATCAGCCCCAGCATTTT.

This clonotype was seen a few times. The V call is TRBV7-6, the J call TRBJ2-5; no reliable D call. The CDR3 has 11 residues. In germline, CDR1 is SGHVS, CDR2 FNYEAQ. Trimming took 3 bases from V and 3 from J, leaving 2 bases between them. The CDR3 spells CASSLKETQYF. The CDR3 DNA is TGTGCCAGCAGCTTGAAAGAGACCCAGTACTTC.

The rearrangement uses TRBV10-3 and TRBJ2-3; TRBD2 agrees at 8 bases. The CDR3 runs to 15 residues. From germline, CDR1 is ENHRY and CDR2 SYGVKD. Unmatched junction bases numbered 11, after V lost 6 bases and J lost 6 bases. As DNA, the CDR3 is TGTGCCATCAGAAAAGCGGGGGTACCCCGCGATACGCAGTATTTT. This sequence encodes CAIRKAGVPRDTQYF.

This clonotype was seen many times. The chain joins TRBV11-2 to TRBJ2-1; D might be TRBD2 (5 bases). The V gene lost 2 bases and the J gene lost 0 bases, with 20 bases spanning the gap. The CDR3 is 19 residues long. The germline V gene has CDR1 SGHAT and CDR2 FQNNGV. CDR3 in amino acids: CASSLRWTLAPSSYNEQFF. CDR3 DNA sequence: TGTGCCAGCAGCTTAAGGTGGACCCTAGCCCCGAGCTCCTACAATGAGCAGTTCTTC.

The chain joins TRBV27 to TRBJ2-6; either TRBD1 or TRBD2 may supply D (5 bases each). The CDR3 loop spans 15 amino acids. Trimming took off 3 bases at V and 4 bases at J, with 10 bases between the two ends. Per germline, CDR1 MNHEY and CDR2 SMNVEV (reference sequence). CDR3 protein: CASSFGAPGANVLTF. For the CDR3, the DNA is TGTGCCAGCAGTTTCGGGGCTCCCGGGGCCAACGTCCTGACTTTC.

The V call is TRBV19, the J call TRBJ1-5; 8 positions agree with TRBD1. V was clipped by 4 bases and J by 7 bases; unmatched bases: 6. This CDR3 has 14 amino acids. Germline V gene lookup returns CDR1 LNHDA and CDR2 SQIVND (reference sequence). As DNA, the CDR3 is TGTGCCAGTAGTACGACAGGGGAGCGACAGCCCCAGCATTTT. Its protein product is CASSTTGERQPQHF.

This chain uses TRBV7-9 with TRBJ1-6; D is uncertain. The V gene lost 5 bases and the J gene lost 9 bases, with 17 bases spanning the gap. Per the germline V gene, CDR1 is SEHNR and CDR2 is FQNEAQ (reference sequence). The CDR3 consists of 15 residues. The CDR3 sequence: CASSPRAKEGSPLHF. CDR3 bases: TGTGCCAGCAGCCCTCGGGCCAAGGAAGGTTCACCCCTCCACTTT.

This clonotype was detected a few times. The chain is built from TRBV20-1 and TRBJ2-5; D is unclear. CDR1 DFQATT and CDR2 SNEGSKA come from the germline V gene (reference sequence). V was cut by 6 bases and J by 3 bases, with 14 bases left in between. The CDR3 sequence is 13 residues long. For the CDR3, the DNA is TGCAGTGCAGTCCTAGGAAGGGAAGAGACCCAGTACTTC. This encodes CSAVLGREETQYF.

This clonotype was detected a few times. The rearrangement uses TRBV12-3 or TRBV12-4 and TRBJ1-1; 8 bases line up with TRBD1. The V and J ends lost 6 bases and 4 bases, in that order; junction bases with no gene match: 7. This CDR3 spans 14 amino acids. The CDR3 region has the DNA TGTGCCAGCAGCACCGGGACAGGCTCCACTGAAGCTTTCTTT. This encodes CASSTGTGSTEAFF.